Shown below are 25 T cell receptor beta chains from a single sample sequenced in a study of Ad26.COV2.S vaccination and SARS-CoV-2 variants. TCRdb's copy holds only in-frame clones and misses some; the assay was immunoSEQ multiplex PCR. The table lists more than 300,000 clones, approximately 86% of them singletons. Described treatment: roughly 19 received Ad26.COV2.S at low or high dose, single or two shots; a few received placebo; per-sample allocation not given. Sampling took place 63 days after the first vaccine or placebo injection. The input for sequencing was peripheral blood, taken in a trial of Ad26.COV2.S vaccine versus placebo. Receptor source: a person aged 18-60 years who received the Ad26.COV2.S COVID-19 vaccine or a placebo.

This clone was picked up one time. V gene TRBV28 combines with J gene TRBJ2-2, with a tentative D call TRBD2 (5 bases). The CDR3 length is 14 residues. Germline values: CDR1 MDHEN, CDR2 SYDVKM. V gave up 1 base and J gave up 7 bases, with 10 bases separating them. CDR3 sequence (DNA): TGTGCCAGCAGTTTATCCCCCCGGGGCGGGGAGCTGTTTTTT. Protein: CASSLSPRGGELFF.

The chain links TRBV5-1 to TRBJ1-1; D is ambiguous. The germline gives CDR1 SGHRS, CDR2 YFSETQ. The ends were cut back, 0 bases at V and 3 bases at J, with 6 bases in the middle. This CDR3 region has 13 residues. CDR3 residues: CASSLDRDTEAFF. CDR3 sequence (DNA): TGCGCCAGCAGCTTGGATCGGGACACTGAAGCTTTCTTT.

The chain couples TRBV2 to TRBJ2-7, with 7 bases fitting TRBD1. J lost 2 bases, V lost 3 bases, and 1 base had no gene match. The CDR3 contains 13 residues. CDR1 SNHLY and CDR2 FYNNEI come from the germline V gene. The CDR3 DNA sequence: TGTGCCAGCAGTGAGACAGGGCCCTACGAGCAGTACTTC. This gives the protein CASSETGPYEQYF. Variable domain in full (rest from reference TRBV2 and TRBJ2-7): EPEVTQTPSHQVTQMGQEVILRCVPISNHLYFYWYRQILGQKVEFLVSFYNNEISEKSEIFDDQFSVERPDGSNFTLKIRSTKLEDSAMYFCASSETGPYEQYFGPGTRLTVT.

The rearrangement joins TRBV19 to TRBJ2-3; D remains ambiguous. The CDR3 is 15 residues long. The ends were cut back, 3 bases at V and 3 bases at J, with 13 bases in the middle. Looked up from germline, CDR1 is LNHDA and CDR2 is SQIVND (reference sequence). The CDR3 DNA reads TGTGCCAGTAGTATTACAGTTCGAGGAACAGATACGCAGTATTTT. As protein: CASSITVRGTDTQYF.

Only one count was recorded for this clone. This sequence joins TRBV5-1 and TRBJ1-2; D remains ambiguous. This CDR3 region has 13 residues. CDR1 is SGHRS, CDR2 YFSETQ, per germline. V dropped 0 bases and J dropped 3 bases, with 6 bases sitting between them. CDR3 bases: TGCGCCAGCAGCTTGGGGACCCACTATGGCTACACCTTC. Translated: CASSLGTHYGYTF.

This clone was detected only once. CDR3 in amino acids: CASSPVGTAEQTQYF. The CDR3 DNA is TGTGCCAGCTCACCAGTGGGGACAGCCGAGCAGACCCAGTACTTC. The chain has TRBV18 and TRBJ2-5; 7 nucleotides line up with TRBD1. The junction had 9 bases not matched to a gene; V was cut back by 2 bases and J by 6 bases. The CDR3 has 15 residues. CDR1 is KGHSH, CDR2 LQKENI, per germline.

This chain uses TRBV19 with TRBJ2-1, with D hard to call. Trimming removed 2 bases from V and 9 bases from J, with 8 bases in between. The germline gives CDR1 LNHDA, CDR2 SQIVND (reference sequence). CDR3 size: 12 residues. CDR3 amino acids: CASSISEVEQFF. DNA for the CDR3: TGTGCCAGTAGTATATCCGAAGTTGAGCAGTTCTTC.

The rearrangement uses TRBV5-6 and TRBJ1-2; D possibly corresponds to TRBD1 (5 bases). The V end was cut by 7 bases, the J end by 6 bases, with 25 bases between. CDR3 length: 16 residues. CDR1 and CDR2 (germline): SGHDT, YYEEEE. The CDR3 bases are TGTGCCAGCCGCCCCCAATCCGGGACGGCCGCTCATGGCTACACCTTC. Translated: CASRPQSGTAAHGYTF.

This chain links TRBV5-6 with TRBJ1-3; the D is unclear. Per germline, CDR1 SGHDT and CDR2 YYEEEE. Trimming took 2 bases from V and 0 from J, leaving 15 bases between them. The CDR3 contains 17 residues. CDR3: CASSFRASTTSGNTIYF. CDR3 DNA: TGTGCCAGCAGCTTCCGGGCCTCCACAACCTCTGGAAACACCATATATTTT.

A single count supports this clone. The V gene is TRBV5-1, the J gene TRBJ1-6; D not resolved. The CDR3 spans 16 residues. Germline V gene sequence: CDR1 SGHRS, CDR2 YFSETQ. V lost 4 bases and J 9 bases, leaving 20 bases between the germline ends. DNA for the CDR3: TGCGCCAGCAGCCACCTGGCTGGGGTGAAGTTTTCACCCCTCCACTTT. This gives the protein CASSHLAGVKFSPLHF. Together with reference TRBV5-1 and TRBJ1-6, the CDR3 gives the full variable domain: KAGVTQTPRYLIKTRGQQVTLSCSPISGHRSVSWYQQTPGQGLQFLFEYFSETQRNKGNFPGRFSGRQFSNSRSEMNVSTLELGDSALYLCASSHLAGVKFSPLHFGNGTRLTVT.

CDR3 sequence (DNA): TGCGCCAGCAGTGACAGGAGGGGTAACTATGGCTACACCTTC. This codes for CASSDRRGNYGYTF. The V gene is TRBV10-2, the J gene TRBJ1-2, with D maybe TRBD1 (5 bases). Germline lookup yields CDR1 WSHSY and CDR2 SAAADI. The CDR3 extends over 14 amino acids. V was pared by 3 bases and J by 1 base, with 9 bases between.

The chain recombines TRBV5-8 with TRBJ2-1; 9 bases map to TRBD2. J gave up 8 bases and V 0 bases, and 6 bases lay outside the gene matches. CDR3 length: 15 amino acids. CDR1 is SGHTS and CDR2 is YDEGEE in the germline V gene. CDR3 in amino acids: CASSLGQRGAHEQFF. CDR3 bases: TGTGCCAGCAGCTTGGGCCAGCGGGGGGCCCATGAGCAGTTCTTC. Looking up the rest from reference TRBV5-8 and TRBJ2-1 gives the full variable domain: EAGVTQSPTHLIKTRGQQATLRCSPISGHTSVYWYQQALGLGLQFLLWYDEGEERNRGNFPPRFSGRQFPNYSSELNVNALELEDSALYLCASSLGQRGAHEQFFGPGTRLTVL.

This clone appeared once. This chain connects TRBV27 to TRBJ1-2, with 7 bases that match TRBD1. This CDR3 comprises 13 residues. Germline CDR1 is MNHEY and CDR2 is SMNVEV (reference sequence). V trimming: 5 bases; J trimming: 7 bases; junction bases outside the gene matches: 7. CDR3: CASSMRGRGGYTF. The CDR3, as DNA: TGTGCCAGCAGTATGAGGGGGCGGGGTGGCTACACCTTC.

This chain joins TRBV7-2 and TRBJ2-3, with a possible D match to TRBD2 (5 bases). V shed 2 bases and J shed 2 bases, with 11 bases lying between them. Looked up from germline, CDR1 is SGHTA and CDR2 is FQGNSA. CDR3 length: 15 amino acids. The CDR3 sequence: CASSLSRGSTDTQYF. In DNA, the CDR3 is TGTGCCAGCAGCTTAAGTCGGGGATCCACAGATACGCAGTATTTT.

This chain uses TRBV7-9 with TRBJ2-1; 10 bases fit TRBD1. In germline, CDR1 is SEHNR, CDR2 FQNEAQ (reference sequence). This CDR3 spans 15 amino acids. Unmatched junction bases numbered 4, after V lost 2 bases and J lost 6 bases. Here the CDR3 DNA reads TGTGCCAGCAGCTTATGGACAGGGGGTCGCAATGAGCAGTTCTTC. The encoded protein is CASSLWTGGRNEQFF.

This clone was counted between two and nine times. The chain's CDR3 is CASSFVGNTEAFF. The CDR3 coding sequence is TGTGCCAGCAGTTTCGTGGGGAACACTGAAGCTTTCTTT. V usage is TRBV27 and J usage is TRBJ1-1; D is unclear. Trimming pared 3 bases from V and 1 base from J, leaving 6 bases between. This CDR3 has 13 amino acids. In germline, CDR1 is MNHEY, CDR2 SMNVEV (reference sequence).

The chain combines TRBV18 with TRBJ2-7; TRBD2 matches 9 bases. The CDR3 has 16 amino acids. From germline, CDR1 is KGHSH and CDR2 LQKENI. V was clipped by 4 bases and J by 3 bases; unmatched bases: 10. The CDR3 nucleotides read TGTGCCAGCTCACTCCAGGGTAGCGGGAGTTTCTACGAGCAGTACTTC. Translating it yields CASSLQGSGSFYEQYF.

The V gene is TRBV28, the J gene TRBJ1-1, with 7 bases matching TRBD1. Germline CDR1 MDHEN, CDR2 SYDVKM. The CDR3 extends over 15 amino acids. The junction had 3 bases not matched to a gene; V was cut back by 2 bases and J by 0 bases. CDR3 DNA sequence: TGTGCCAGCAGTTTAATGGACAGGATGAACACTGAAGCTTTCTTT. Its protein product is CASSLMDRMNTEAFF.

This clone appeared a single time. CDR3 sequence: CASSKRTGAATNEKLFF. CDR3 nucleotide sequence: TGTGCCAGTAGTAAACGGACAGGGGCCGCAACTAATGAAAAACTGTTTTTT. The chain links TRBV19 to TRBJ1-4; 9 bases line up with TRBD1. This CDR3 contains 17 residues. Germline V gene lookup returns CDR1 LNHDA and CDR2 SQIVND (reference sequence). V shed 4 bases, J shed 0 bases, and the junction held 6 bases outside the gene matches.

The J gene is TRBJ2-7, the V gene TRBV30; 13 bases are shared with TRBD2. The CDR3 runs 19 residues. V was clipped by 0 bases and J by 4 bases; unmatched bases: 15. Germline CDR1 GTSNPN, CDR2 SVGIG (reference sequence). The CDR3 DNA is TGTGCCTGGAGTGTATCCCGGACTAGCGGGGGACTTGGAGGTTACGAGCAGTACTTC. Translation gives CAWSVSRTSGGLGGYEQYF.

The J gene is TRBJ1-2, the V gene TRBV12-3 or TRBV12-4; D might be TRBD1 (5 bases). The CDR3 contains 13 residues. Trimming stripped 3 bases from V and 4 bases from J, with 9 bases between. The CDR3 sequence: CASSLTVPYGYTF. The CDR3 region has the DNA TGTGCCAGCAGTTTGACAGTTCCCTATGGCTACACCTTC.

The chain recombines TRBV5-1 with TRBJ2-5, with TRBD2 matching over 8 bases. The V segment lost 4 bases and the J segment 0 bases; nucleotides outside the gene matches: 8. The germline V gene has CDR1 SGHRS and CDR2 YFSETQ. This CDR3 spans 16 amino acids. The CDR3 region has the DNA TGCGCCAGCAGCATGCGACCGCGGGGGGACCAAGAGACCCAGTACTTC. Translated, it gives CASSMRPRGDQETQYF.

The chain carries TRBV28 and TRBJ1-2, with D uncertain. Trimming left V 5 bases short and J 4 bases short, with 11 bases between. Germline assignment: CDR1 MDHEN and CDR2 SYDVKM. The CDR3 has 13 amino acids. The CDR3, as DNA: TGTGCCAGCAGTGCCATCAGAAGCTATGGCTACACCTTC. Translating it yields CASSAIRSYGYTF.

This chain uses TRBV9 with TRBJ1-2; 7 bases match TRBD1. Germline V gene data show CDR1 as SGDLS and CDR2 as YYNGEE. The CDR3 contains 14 residues. The ends lost 5 bases at V and 4 bases at J; junction bases unmatched: 8. In DNA, the CDR3 is TGTGCCAGCAGTTACACAGGGGTCCTCTATGGCTACACCTTC. Translating it yields CASSYTGVLYGYTF.

The gene calls are TRBV24-1 and TRBJ2-5; 8 bases agree with TRBD2. This CDR3 is built from 14 residues. Trimming removed 3 bases from V and 7 bases from J; junction bases left unmatched: 6. The V gene's germline CDR1 is KGHDR and CDR2 SFDVKD. As DNA, the CDR3 is TGTGCCACCAGTGATCCCGGGACTAGTGTGACCCAGTACTTC. Translated, it gives CATSDPGTSVTQYF.